Listed below are T cell receptor beta chains from one sample, sequenced in a study of T cell responses to AZD1222 COVID-19 vaccine. Repertoires were generated with immunoSEQ multiplex PCR, while TCRdb's copy carries only in-frame clones and drops some. The repertoire consists of some 130,000 clones, with more than 85% occurring once and the leading ten covering approximately 2%. The material was peripheral blood, obtained 28 days after the second AZD1222 dose. All receptors come from an adult who received the AZD1222 COVID-19 vaccine. Both conserved end residues are part of each CDR3. The order of the fields is D gene, V gene, clone size, J gene, CDR3 DNA, CDR3 protein. A D gene is named only where the DNA matches it firmly. Clone size is not always given. Where it is, it says once, few, many or a class for expanded clones.

D gene: NA; V gene: TRBV12-3/TRBV12-4; clone size: NA; J gene: TRBJ2-7; CDR3 DNA: TGTGCCAGCAGCCGGACGGGCTCCTACGAGCAGTACTTC; CDR3 protein: CASSRTGSYEQYF
D gene: NA; V gene: TRBV3-1/TRBV3-2; clone size: NA; J gene: TRBJ1-1; CDR3 DNA: TGTGCCAGCAGCCCGAGGGTAAACACTGAAGCTTTCTTT; CDR3 protein: CASSPRVNTEAFF
D gene: TRBD2; V gene: TRBV28; clone size: once; J gene: TRBJ2-2; CDR3 DNA: TGTGCCAGCAGCCCGACTAGCCTGAACACCGGGGAGCTGTTTTTT; CDR3 protein: CASSPTSLNTGELFF
D gene: NA; V gene: TRBV6-5; clone size: NA; J gene: TRBJ1-5; CDR3 DNA: TGTGCCAGCAGTTACTCGATAGGGCAGCCCCAGCATTTT; CDR3 protein: CASSYSIGQPQHF
D gene: NA; V gene: TRBV7-2; clone size: NA; J gene: TRBJ1-1; CDR3 DNA: TGTGCCAGCAGCCTCAGGACCGCAAACACTGAAGCTTTCTTT; CDR3 protein: CASSLRTANTEAFF
D gene: NA; V gene: TRBV7-8; clone size: NA; J gene: TRBJ1-5; CDR3 DNA: TGTGCCAGCAGCTCGAAGCGGACAGATAGCAATCAGCCCCAGCATTTT; CDR3 protein: CASSSKRTDSNQPQHF
D gene: TRBD1; V gene: TRBV2; clone size: NA; J gene: TRBJ1-4; CDR3 DNA: TGTGCCAGCACCCCGGGGGACAGGGGGCTTGGTAATGAAAAACTGTTTTTT; CDR3 protein: CASTPGDRGLGNEKLFF
D gene: NA; V gene: TRBV7-9; clone size: NA; J gene: TRBJ1-4; CDR3 DNA: TGTGCCAGCAGCTTCGGTCCAGAGGAAAAACTGTTTTTT; CDR3 protein: CASSFGPEEKLFF
D gene: NA; V gene: TRBV7-9; clone size: NA; J gene: TRBJ2-2; CDR3 DNA: TGTGCCAGCAGCCCACAAGGGGTAGACACCGGGGAGCTGTTTTTT; CDR3 protein: CASSPQGVDTGELFF
D gene: NA; V gene: TRBV28; clone size: NA; J gene: TRBJ1-1; CDR3 DNA: TGTGCCAGCAGTTTATCTCGGATTGAAGCTTTCTTT; CDR3 protein: CASSLSRIEAFF
D gene: NA; V gene: TRBV7-8; clone size: NA; J gene: TRBJ2-3; CDR3 DNA: TGTGCCAGCAGCCCTAGCTGGACGCAGTATTTT; CDR3 protein: CASSPSWTQYF
D gene: TRBD1; V gene: TRBV5-4; clone size: NA; J gene: TRBJ1-2; CDR3 DNA: TGTGCCAGCAGCTTGGAGGGGGACAGGGTTTTAGGTGGCTACACCTTC; CDR3 protein: CASSLEGDRVLGGYTF
D gene: TRBD1; V gene: TRBV7-3; clone size: NA; J gene: TRBJ1-3; CDR3 DNA: TGTGCCAGCAGCTTAAATCCCCCCGGACAGGCTGGAAACACCATATATTTT; CDR3 protein: CASSLNPPGQAGNTIYF
D gene: NA; V gene: TRBV7-9; clone size: NA; J gene: TRBJ2-3; CDR3 DNA: TGTGCCAGCAGGCCGGCAGGCGAGGATACGCAGTATTTT; CDR3 protein: CASRPAGEDTQYF
D gene: NA; V gene: TRBV6-6; clone size: NA; J gene: TRBJ1-1; CDR3 DNA: TGTGCCAGCAGTTACGGGGCAGCGAACACTGAAGCTTTCTTT; CDR3 protein: CASSYGAANTEAFF
D gene: NA; V gene: TRBV5-1; clone size: few; J gene: TRBJ2-6; CDR3 DNA: TGCGCCAGCAGCTCCGGCTCTGGGGCCAACGTCCTGACTTTC; CDR3 protein: CASSSGSGANVLTF
D gene: TRBD1; V gene: TRBV24-1; clone size: NA; J gene: TRBJ2-1; CDR3 DNA: TGTGCCACCAGTGATTTATGGACAGGGTCCAATGAGCAGTTCTTC; CDR3 protein: CATSDLWTGSNEQFF
D gene: NA; V gene: TRBV11-3; clone size: NA; J gene: TRBJ1-3; CDR3 DNA: TGTGCCAGCAGCTTAGGTAGCAGCTCTGGAAACACCATATATTTT; CDR3 protein: CASSLGSSSGNTIYF
D gene: NA; V gene: TRBV5-6; clone size: NA; J gene: TRBJ2-2; CDR3 DNA: TGTGCCAGCAGCTTCTCGGGACAAGCGAACACCGGGGAGCTGTTTTTT; CDR3 protein: CASSFSGQANTGELFF
D gene: NA; V gene: TRBV30; clone size: NA; J gene: TRBJ1-1; CDR3 DNA: TGTGCCTGGAGGCCTTACATGGGGAACACTGAAGCTTTCTTT; CDR3 protein: CAWRPYMGNTEAFF
D gene: NA; V gene: TRBV7-8; clone size: NA; J gene: TRBJ2-1; CDR3 DNA: TGTGCCAGCAGCCGCGGCCAGGCGGGGATCCACAATGAGCAGTTCTTC; CDR3 protein: CASSRGQAGIHNEQFF
D gene: NA; V gene: TRBV21-1; clone size: NA; J gene: TRBJ1-1; CDR3 DNA: TGTGCCAGCAGCAAAATTTCGCGGAAGAACACTGAAGCTTTCTTT; CDR3 protein: CASSKISRKNTEAFF
D gene: NA; V gene: TRBV11-3; clone size: NA; J gene: TRBJ2-5; CDR3 DNA: TGTGCCAGCAGCTTGGGTTCGCTGCGAGTAGAGACCCAGTACTTC; CDR3 protein: CASSLGSLRVETQYF
D gene: NA; V gene: TRBV6-1; clone size: once; J gene: TRBJ1-5; CDR3 DNA: TGTGCCAGCAGTGAAAGGGGTCAGGGTATTAATCAGCCCCAGCATTTT; CDR3 protein: CASSERGQGINQPQHF
D gene: TRBD2; V gene: TRBV11-3; clone size: NA; J gene: TRBJ2-2; CDR3 DNA: TGTGCCAGCAGCCGCAGGGGCGGGAGGGCCTCGGACACCGGGGAGCTGTTTTTT; CDR3 protein: CASSRRGGRASDTGELFF
D gene: TRBD1; V gene: TRBV4-1; clone size: NA; J gene: TRBJ1-4; CDR3 DNA: TGCGCCAGCAGCCAAGCGGACAGGGATGAAAAACTGTTTTTT; CDR3 protein: CASSQADRDEKLFF
D gene: TRBD1; V gene: TRBV7-9; clone size: NA; J gene: TRBJ2-3; CDR3 DNA: TGTGCCAGCAGCTCCGGACAGGGTCGATCGGATACGCAGTATTTT; CDR3 protein: CASSSGQGRSDTQYF
D gene: TRBD1; V gene: TRBV19; clone size: NA; J gene: TRBJ1-1; CDR3 DNA: TGTGCCAGTAGTATGTTCGCCGGACAGGGGAACACTGAAGCTTTCTTT; CDR3 protein: CASSMFAGQGNTEAFF
D gene: NA; V gene: TRBV11-2; clone size: NA; J gene: TRBJ2-2; CDR3 DNA: TGTGCCAGCAGCTTAGATTCCCTAGTAGGCACCGGGGAGCTGTTTTTT; CDR3 protein: CASSLDSLVGTGELFF
D gene: TRBD2; V gene: TRBV7-3; clone size: NA; J gene: TRBJ2-3; CDR3 DNA: TGTGCCAGCAGCCCGGGGGGGCGTGATACGCAGTATTTT; CDR3 protein: CASSPGGRDTQYF
D gene: TRBD1; V gene: TRBV5-5; clone size: NA; J gene: TRBJ1-2; CDR3 DNA: TGTGCCAGCAGCCTCGGGACAGGGTTTGGCTACACCTTC; CDR3 protein: CASSLGTGFGYTF